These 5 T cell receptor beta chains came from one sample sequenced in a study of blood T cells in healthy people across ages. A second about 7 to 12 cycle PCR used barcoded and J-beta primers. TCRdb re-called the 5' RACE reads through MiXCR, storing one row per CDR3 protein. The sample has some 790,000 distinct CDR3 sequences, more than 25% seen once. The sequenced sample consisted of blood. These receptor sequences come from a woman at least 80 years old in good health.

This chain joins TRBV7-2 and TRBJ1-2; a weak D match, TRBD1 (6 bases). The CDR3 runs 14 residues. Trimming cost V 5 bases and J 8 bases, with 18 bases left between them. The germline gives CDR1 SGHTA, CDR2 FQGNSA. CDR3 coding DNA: TGTGCCAGCAGCCCCTGGGCGGGAACAGGGGGCTACACCTTC. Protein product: CASSPWAGTGGYTF.

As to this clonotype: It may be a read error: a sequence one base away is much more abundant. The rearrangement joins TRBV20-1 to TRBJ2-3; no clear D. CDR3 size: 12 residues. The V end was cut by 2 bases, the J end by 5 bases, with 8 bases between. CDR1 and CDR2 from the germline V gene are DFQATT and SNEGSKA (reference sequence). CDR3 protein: CSARLPVDTQYF. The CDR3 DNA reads TGCAGTGCTAGACTACCGGTAGATACGCAGTATTTT.

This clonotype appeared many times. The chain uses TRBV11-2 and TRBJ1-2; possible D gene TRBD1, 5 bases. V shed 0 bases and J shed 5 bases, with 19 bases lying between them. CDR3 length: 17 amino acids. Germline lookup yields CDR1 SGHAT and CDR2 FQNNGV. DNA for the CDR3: TGTGCCAGCAGCTTAGATACCAATGCCGGGACGGTGTATGGCTACACCTTC. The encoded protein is CASSLDTNAGTVYGYTF.

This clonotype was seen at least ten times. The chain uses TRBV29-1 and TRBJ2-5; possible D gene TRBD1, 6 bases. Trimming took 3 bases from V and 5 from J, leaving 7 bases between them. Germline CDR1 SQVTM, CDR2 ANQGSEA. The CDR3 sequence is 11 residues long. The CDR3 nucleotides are TGCAGCGTTGATACAGGGGAGACCCAGTACTTC. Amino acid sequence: CSVDTGETQYF. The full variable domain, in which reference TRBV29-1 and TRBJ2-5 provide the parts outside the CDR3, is SAVISQKPSRDICQRGTSLTIQCQVDSQVTMMFWYRQQPGQSLTLIATANQGSEATYESGFVIDKFPISRPNLTFSTLTVSNMSPEDSSIYLCSVDTGETQYFGPGTRLLVL.

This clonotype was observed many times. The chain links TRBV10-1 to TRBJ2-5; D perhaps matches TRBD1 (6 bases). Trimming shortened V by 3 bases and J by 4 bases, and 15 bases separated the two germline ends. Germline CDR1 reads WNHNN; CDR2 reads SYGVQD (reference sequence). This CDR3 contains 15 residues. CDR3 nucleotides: TGCGCCAGCAGTGACGGCCAGGGGAGTAGAGAGACCCAGTACTTC. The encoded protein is CASSDGQGSRETQYF.